The T cell receptor beta chain under discussion was sequenced for a study of blood T cell repertoires in COVID-19. The CDR3 has 13 amino acids. V was trimmed by 10 bases and J by 0 bases, leaving 12 bases between them. Germline V lookup: CDR1 MDHEN, CDR2 SYDVKM. Using immunoSEQ multiplex PCR, the repertoire was profiled, and TCRdb retains in-frame clones only, with some absent. The profile covers about 76,000 clones, with around 90% appearing a single time and around 1% taken by the ten largest. This receptor was obtained from a woman aged 50 to 60 in a cohort sampled during active COVID-19. The sequenced sample consisted of peripheral blood. The chain recombines TRBV28 with TRBJ1-1; tentative D call: TRBD1 (5 bases). The CDR3 is CATSGGLNTEAFF. The CDR3 DNA reads as TGTGCCACCTCGGGGGGACTGAACACTGAAGCTTTCTTT.